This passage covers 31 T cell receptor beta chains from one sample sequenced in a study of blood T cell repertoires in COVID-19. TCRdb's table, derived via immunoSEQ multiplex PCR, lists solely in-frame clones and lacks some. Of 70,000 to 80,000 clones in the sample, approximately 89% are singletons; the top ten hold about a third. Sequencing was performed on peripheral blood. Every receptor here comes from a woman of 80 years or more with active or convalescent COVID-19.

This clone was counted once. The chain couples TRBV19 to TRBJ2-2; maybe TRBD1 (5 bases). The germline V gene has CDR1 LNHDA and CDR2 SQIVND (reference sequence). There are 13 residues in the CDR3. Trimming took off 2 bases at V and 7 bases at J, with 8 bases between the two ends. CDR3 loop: CASSIQGNGELFF. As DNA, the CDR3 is TGTGCCAGTAGTATACAGGGAAACGGGGAGCTGTTTTTT.

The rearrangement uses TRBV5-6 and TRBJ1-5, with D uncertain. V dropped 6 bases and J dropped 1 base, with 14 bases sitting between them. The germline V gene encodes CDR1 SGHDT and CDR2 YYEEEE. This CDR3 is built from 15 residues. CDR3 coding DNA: TGTGCCAGCACCCTAAGATCTGTAAGCAATCAGCCCCAGCATTTT. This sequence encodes CASTLRSVSNQPQHF.

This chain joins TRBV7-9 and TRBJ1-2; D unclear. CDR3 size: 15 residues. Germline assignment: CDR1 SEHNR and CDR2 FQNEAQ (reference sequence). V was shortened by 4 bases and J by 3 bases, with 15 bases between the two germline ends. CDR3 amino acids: CASSSKIRLHYGYTF. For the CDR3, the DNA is TGTGCCAGCAGCTCCAAAATCAGGCTTCACTATGGCTACACCTTC.

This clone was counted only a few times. CDR3 DNA sequence: TGTGCCAGCAGTTTATCGGTACTAGACCAAGAGACCCAGTACTTC. It is translated as CASSLSVLDQETQYF. The chain links TRBV27 to TRBJ2-5; a weak D match, TRBD2 (5 bases). Germline V gene lookup returns CDR1 MNHEY and CDR2 SMNVEV (reference sequence). The CDR3 is 15 residues long. V lost 0 bases, J lost 0 bases, and 8 bases lay in between.

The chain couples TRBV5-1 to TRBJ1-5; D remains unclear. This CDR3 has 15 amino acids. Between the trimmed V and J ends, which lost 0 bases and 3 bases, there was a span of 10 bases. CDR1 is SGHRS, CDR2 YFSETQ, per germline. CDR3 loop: CASSLGAGNNQPQHF. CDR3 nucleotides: TGCGCCAGCAGCTTGGGTGCGGGGAACAATCAGCCCCAGCATTTT.

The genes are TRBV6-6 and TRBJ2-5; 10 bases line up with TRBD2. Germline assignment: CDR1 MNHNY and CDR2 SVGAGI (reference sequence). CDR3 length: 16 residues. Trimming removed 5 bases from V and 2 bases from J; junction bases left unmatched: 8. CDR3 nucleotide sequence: TGTGCCAGCAGTGTAAAACTAGCGGGGACACAAGAGACCCAGTACTTC. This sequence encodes CASSVKLAGTQETQYF.

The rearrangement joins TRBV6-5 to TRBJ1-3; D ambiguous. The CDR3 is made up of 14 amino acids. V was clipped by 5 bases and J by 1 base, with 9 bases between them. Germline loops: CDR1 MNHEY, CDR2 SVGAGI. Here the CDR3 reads CASSPITSGNTIYF. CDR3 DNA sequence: TGTGCCAGCAGTCCCATTACATCTGGAAACACCATATATTTT.

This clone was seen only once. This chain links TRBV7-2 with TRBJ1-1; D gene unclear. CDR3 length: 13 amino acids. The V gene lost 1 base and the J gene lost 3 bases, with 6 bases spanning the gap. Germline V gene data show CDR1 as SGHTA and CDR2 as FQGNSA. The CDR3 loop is CASSLEEDTEAFF. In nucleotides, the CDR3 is TGTGCCAGCAGCTTAGAGGAGGACACTGAAGCTTTCTTT.

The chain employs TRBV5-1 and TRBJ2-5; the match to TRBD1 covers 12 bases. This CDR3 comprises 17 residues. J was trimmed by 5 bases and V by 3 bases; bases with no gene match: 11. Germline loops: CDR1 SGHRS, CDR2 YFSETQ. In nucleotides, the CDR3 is TGCGCCAGCAGCTCCTCCGGGACAGGGGGCATGTCGGAGACCCAGTACTTC. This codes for CASSSSGTGGMSETQYF.

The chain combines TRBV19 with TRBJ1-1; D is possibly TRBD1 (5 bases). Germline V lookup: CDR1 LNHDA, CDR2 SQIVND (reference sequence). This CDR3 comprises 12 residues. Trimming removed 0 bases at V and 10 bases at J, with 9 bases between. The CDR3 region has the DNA TGTGCCAGTAGTATAGATCTGGGGGGAGCTTTCTTT. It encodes CASSIDLGGAFF.

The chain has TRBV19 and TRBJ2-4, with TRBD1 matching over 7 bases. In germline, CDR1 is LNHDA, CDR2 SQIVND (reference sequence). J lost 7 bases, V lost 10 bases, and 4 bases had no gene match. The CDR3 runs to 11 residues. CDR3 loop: CATATGNIQYF. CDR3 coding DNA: TGTGCCACCGCGACAGGGAACATTCAGTACTTC.

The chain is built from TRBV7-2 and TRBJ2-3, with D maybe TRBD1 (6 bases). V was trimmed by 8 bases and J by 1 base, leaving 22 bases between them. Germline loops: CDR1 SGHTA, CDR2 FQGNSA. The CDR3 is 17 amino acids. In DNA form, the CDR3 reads TGTGCCAGCGCGGTGGGGATTCTTGGGGGCGGCACAGATACGCAGTATTTT. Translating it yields CASAVGILGGGTDTQYF.

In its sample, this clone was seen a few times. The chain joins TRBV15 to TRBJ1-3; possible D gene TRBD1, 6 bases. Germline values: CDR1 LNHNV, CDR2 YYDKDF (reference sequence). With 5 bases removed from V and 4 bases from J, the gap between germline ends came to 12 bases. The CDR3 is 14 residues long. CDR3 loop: CATSLTGSGNTIYF. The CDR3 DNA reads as TGTGCCACCAGCCTAACAGGGTCGGGAAACACCATATATTTT.

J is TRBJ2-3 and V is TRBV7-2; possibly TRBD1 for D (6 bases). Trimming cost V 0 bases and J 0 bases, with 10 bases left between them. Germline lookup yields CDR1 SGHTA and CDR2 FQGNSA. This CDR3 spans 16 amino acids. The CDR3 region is CASSLAGAASTDTQYF. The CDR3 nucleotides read TGTGCCAGCAGCTTAGCGGGGGCGGCAAGCACAGATACGCAGTATTTT.

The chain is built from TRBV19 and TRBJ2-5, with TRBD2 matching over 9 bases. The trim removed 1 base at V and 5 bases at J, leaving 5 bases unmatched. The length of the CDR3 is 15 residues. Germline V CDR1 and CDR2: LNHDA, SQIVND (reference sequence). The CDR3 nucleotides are TGTGCCAGTAGTATAGGCGGGGGGGCCTGGGAGACCCAGTACTTC. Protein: CASSIGGGAWETQYF. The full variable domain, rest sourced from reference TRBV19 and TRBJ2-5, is DGGITQSPKYLFRKEGQNVTLSCEQNLNHDAMYWYRQDPGQGLRLIYYSQIVNDFQKGDIAEGYSVSREKKESFPLTVTSAQKNPTAFYLCASSIGGGAWETQYFGPGTRLLVL.

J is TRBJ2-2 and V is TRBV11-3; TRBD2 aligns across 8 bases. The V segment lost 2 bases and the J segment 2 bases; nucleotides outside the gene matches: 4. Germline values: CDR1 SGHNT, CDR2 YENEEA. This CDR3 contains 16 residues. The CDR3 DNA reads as TGTGCCAGCAGCTTATCGCGGGGGGCTAACACCGGGGAGCTGTTTTTT. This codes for CASSLSRGANTGELFF.

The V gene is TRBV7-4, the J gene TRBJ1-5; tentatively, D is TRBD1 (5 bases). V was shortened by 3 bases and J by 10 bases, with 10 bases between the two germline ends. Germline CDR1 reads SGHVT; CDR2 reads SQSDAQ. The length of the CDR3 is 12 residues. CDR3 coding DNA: TGTGCCAGCAGCTTTACAGGTCAACCCCAGCATTTT. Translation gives CASSFTGQPQHF.

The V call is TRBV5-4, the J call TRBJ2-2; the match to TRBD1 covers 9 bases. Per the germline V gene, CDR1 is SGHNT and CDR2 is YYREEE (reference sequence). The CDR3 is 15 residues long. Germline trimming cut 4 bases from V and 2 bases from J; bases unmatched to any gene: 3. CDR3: CASSPGQGNTGELFF. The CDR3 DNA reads TGTGCCAGCAGCCCGGGACAGGGTAACACCGGGGAGCTGTTTTTT.

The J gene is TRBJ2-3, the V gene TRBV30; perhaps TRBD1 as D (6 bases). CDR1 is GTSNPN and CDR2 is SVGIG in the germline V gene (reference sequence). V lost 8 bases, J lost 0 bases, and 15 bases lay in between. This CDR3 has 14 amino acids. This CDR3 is CAGSDRTSTDTQYF. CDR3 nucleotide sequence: TGTGCCGGATCGGACAGAACGAGCACAGATACGCAGTATTTT.

This CDR3 is CASSSGTSRRSGELFF. The CDR3 region has the DNA TGTGCCAGCAGCTCGGGGACTAGTCGAAGGAGCGGGGAGCTGTTTTTT. V is TRBV7-2 and J is TRBJ2-2, with 8 bases aligning to TRBD2. This CDR3 contains 16 residues. The trim removed 4 bases at V and 7 bases at J, leaving 11 bases unmatched. CDR1 is SGHTA, CDR2 FQGNSA, per germline.

The CDR3 loop reads CATRRSGSVNTEAFF. The CDR3 DNA reads TGTGCCACCAGGCGCTCCGGGTCCGTTAACACTGAAGCTTTCTTT. The chain joins TRBV15 to TRBJ1-1; D not certain. The CDR3 loop spans 15 amino acids. The V end was cut by 6 bases, the J end by 2 bases, with 16 bases between. CDR1 is LNHNV, CDR2 YYDKDF, per germline (reference sequence).

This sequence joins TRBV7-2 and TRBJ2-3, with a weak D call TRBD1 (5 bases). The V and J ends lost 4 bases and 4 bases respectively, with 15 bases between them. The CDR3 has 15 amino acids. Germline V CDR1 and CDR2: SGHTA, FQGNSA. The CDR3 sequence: CASSWGLQVADTQYF. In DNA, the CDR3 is TGTGCCAGCAGCTGGGGCCTACAGGTTGCAGATACGCAGTATTTT.

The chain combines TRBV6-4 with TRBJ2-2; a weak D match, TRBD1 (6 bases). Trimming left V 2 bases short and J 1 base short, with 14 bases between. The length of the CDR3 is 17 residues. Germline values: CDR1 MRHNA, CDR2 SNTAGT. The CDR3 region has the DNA TGTGCCAGCAGTGACACTTACAGGGATGGGAACACCGGGGAGCTGTTTTTT. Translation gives CASSDTYRDGNTGELFF.

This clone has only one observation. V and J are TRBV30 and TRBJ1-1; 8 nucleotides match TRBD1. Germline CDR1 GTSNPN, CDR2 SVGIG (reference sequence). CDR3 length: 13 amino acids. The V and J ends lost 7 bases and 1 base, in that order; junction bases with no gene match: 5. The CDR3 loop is CASNRGANTEAFF. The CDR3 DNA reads TGTGCCTCCAACAGGGGGGCGAACACTGAAGCTTTCTTT.

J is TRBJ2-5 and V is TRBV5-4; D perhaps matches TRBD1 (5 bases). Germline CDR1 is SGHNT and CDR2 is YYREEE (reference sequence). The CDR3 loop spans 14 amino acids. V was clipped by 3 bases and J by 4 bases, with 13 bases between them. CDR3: CASSYTGHGETQYF. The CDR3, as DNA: TGTGCCAGCAGCTACACCGGACATGGAGAGACCCAGTACTTC.

CDR3 sequence (DNA): TGTGCCAGTAGTTTCAGTGTCTTGTGGACTGAAGCTTTCTTT. Residues: CASSFSVLWTEAFF. The chain combines TRBV19 with TRBJ1-1; D uncertain. The length of the CDR3 is 14 residues. V lost 5 bases to trimming and J lost 5 bases, with 15 bases between them. CDR1 and CDR2 (germline): LNHDA, SQIVND (reference sequence).

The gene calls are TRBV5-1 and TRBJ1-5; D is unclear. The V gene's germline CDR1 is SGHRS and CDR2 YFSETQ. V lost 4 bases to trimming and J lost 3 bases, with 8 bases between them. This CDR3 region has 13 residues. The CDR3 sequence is CASSLSDNQPQHF. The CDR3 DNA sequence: TGCGCCAGCAGCCTTAGTGACAATCAGCCCCAGCATTTT. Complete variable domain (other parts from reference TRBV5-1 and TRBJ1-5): KAGVTQTPRYLIKTRGQQVTLSCSPISGHRSVSWYQQTPGQGLQFLFEYFSETQRNKGNFPGRFSGRQFSNSRSEMNVSTLELGDSALYLCASSLSDNQPQHFGDGTRLSIL.

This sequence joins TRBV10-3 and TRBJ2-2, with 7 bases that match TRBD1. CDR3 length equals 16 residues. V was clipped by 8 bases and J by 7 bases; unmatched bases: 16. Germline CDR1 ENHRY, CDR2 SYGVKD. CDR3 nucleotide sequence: TGTGCCATCGGGGCTACAGGGGCCGGAGTTGGCGGGGAGCTGTTTTTT. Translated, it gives CAIGATGAGVGGELFF.

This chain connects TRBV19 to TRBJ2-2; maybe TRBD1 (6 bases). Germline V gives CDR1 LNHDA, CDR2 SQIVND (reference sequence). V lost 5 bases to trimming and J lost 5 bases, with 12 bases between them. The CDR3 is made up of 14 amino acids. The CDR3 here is CASSLQRGTGELFF. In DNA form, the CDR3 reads TGTGCCAGTAGTTTACAGAGGGGGACCGGGGAGCTGTTTTTT.

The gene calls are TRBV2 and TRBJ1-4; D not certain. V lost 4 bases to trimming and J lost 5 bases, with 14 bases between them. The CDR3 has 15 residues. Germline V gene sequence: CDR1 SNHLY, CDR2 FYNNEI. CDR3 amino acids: CASSVGSPLNEKLFF. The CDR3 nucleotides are TGTGCCAGCAGTGTAGGGAGCCCCCTCAATGAAAAACTGTTTTTT.

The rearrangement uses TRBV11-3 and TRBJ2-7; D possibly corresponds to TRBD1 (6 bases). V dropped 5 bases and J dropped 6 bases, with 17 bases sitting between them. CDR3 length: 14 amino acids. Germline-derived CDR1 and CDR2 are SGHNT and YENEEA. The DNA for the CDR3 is TGTGCCAGCAGCCCGGCGAGAGCAGGGGCCGAGCAGTACTTC. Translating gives CASSPARAGAEQYF.